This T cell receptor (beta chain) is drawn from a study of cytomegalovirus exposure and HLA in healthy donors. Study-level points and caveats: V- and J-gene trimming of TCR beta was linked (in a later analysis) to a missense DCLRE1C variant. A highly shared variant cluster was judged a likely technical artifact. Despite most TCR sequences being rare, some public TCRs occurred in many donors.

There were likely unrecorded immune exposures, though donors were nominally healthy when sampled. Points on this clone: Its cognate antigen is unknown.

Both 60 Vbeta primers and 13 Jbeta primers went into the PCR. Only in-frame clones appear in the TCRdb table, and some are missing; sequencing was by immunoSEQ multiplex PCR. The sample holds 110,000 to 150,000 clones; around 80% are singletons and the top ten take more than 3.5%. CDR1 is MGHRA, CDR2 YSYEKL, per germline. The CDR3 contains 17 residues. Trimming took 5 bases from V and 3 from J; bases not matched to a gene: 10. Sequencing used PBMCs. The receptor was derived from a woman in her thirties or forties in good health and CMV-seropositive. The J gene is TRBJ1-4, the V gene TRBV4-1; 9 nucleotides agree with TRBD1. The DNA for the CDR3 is TGCGCCAGCAGCTTCAGAATACAGGGGGCGGCTAATGAAAAACTGTTTTTT. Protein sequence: CASSFRIQGAANEKLFF.